The subject of this entry is one TCR beta chain. Its antigen is unknown. One base away there is no much larger clone; base qualities are not given. Additional DNA sequences in this sample encode the identical CDR3. This sample stems from a study of shared clonotypes between healthy human individuals (dated by TCRdb to the early 2020s). Regarding the research as a whole: The cohort comprised a couple of women and three men aged 18 to 49 years. Libraries were prepared and TCR repertoires were sequenced by different laboratories using diverse techniques, in order to increase sequencing depth and limit assay-specific biases. Each donor's leukapheresis produced roughly between roughly 0.94 and 9.5 billion PBMCs. For each donor, three plates each were used for CD4 naive and CD4 memory, two plates were used for CD8 naive, and one plate was used for CD8 memory. Blood TCR repertoires of roughly five healthy adults were deeply sequenced to estimate repertoire size and the extent of clonotype sharing between individuals.

For the CD8 naive samples, CD45RO-negative cells were positively selected for CCR7, yielding a CD45RA+CCR7+ population from which TemRA cells were excluded. The donors were healthy, HIV-negative adults who had no recently reported acute infections or vaccinations. Only Caucasian adults living in Nashville, Tennessee, USA were represented among the donors. Blood was collected by leukapheresis, and PBMCs were isolated by Ficoll-Histopaque density gradient centrifugation and then cryopreserved in liquid nitrogen vapor phase. Analytical flow cytometry was used to check the purity and quantity of each magnetically sorted T cell population. Genomic DNA was isolated from every sorted fraction and measured by UV absorbance on a Nanodrop 2000c. In the germline V gene, CDR1 corresponds to SQVTM and CDR2 to ANQGSEA. Its CDR3 holds 13 amino acids, cysteine through phenylalanine. The entry retains the CDR3 DNA only, 39 bases that are in frame from base 1. Ends trimmed: V by 6 bases, J by 0 bases; bases unmatched to a gene: 4.

TCR CDR3 regions were amplified from genomic DNA by multiplex PCR using the deep immunoSEQ assay. For each cell subset, the extracted genomic DNA was distributed evenly across all wells of several immunoSEQ 96-well plates, and each plate served as one replicate. For sorted subsets, each replicate PCR was loaded with about 0.2 ug genomic DNA, equivalent to about 30,000 T cell genomes. Purified libraries were measured with a Qubit 3.0 fluorometer, size-checked on a Bioanalyzer 2100, and measured again with the KAPA Library Quantification kit. Every immunoSEQ 96-well plate was sequenced on a dedicated single-read 150-cycle Illumina NextSeq 550 flow cell. As for how the authors treated the data: Because only junctional sequences without quality scores were contained in the immunoSEQ output, filtering matching that applied to full-length reads could not be performed. Sequences were annotated with PyIR, a Python wrapper for IgBLAST v1.9, and V/J genes and CDR3 were assigned using IMGT germline references. Reads were removed for weak V/J assignments (E-value above 1e-6), missing CDR3, stop codons, out-of-frame junctions, or ambiguous translated residues. V3J clonotypes were defined as sequences sharing an identical inferred V gene, J gene, and CDR3 amino acid sequence. To compute the percentage overlap between repertoires, the number of shared unique clonotypes was divided by the size of the smaller repertoire. Repertoire richness was assessed with RTK rarefaction, the Chao1 estimator, and Recon v2.1 estimates of unobserved clonotypes. Generation probabilities were computed with OLGA for all TCRbeta clonotypes obtained by the gDNA method from a handful of donors. Sourced from immuneACCESS, this table was stored by TCRdb with only in-frame sequences that have V and J called. A share of the clones is absent; for the studies checked, an unresolved V gene accounts for under half, and the remainder has no known explanation. The V and J calls and the clone size are those of that table, but D and trimming were determined from the DNA. For this sample the table gives about 2 million clones, of which less than 95% were detected only once. Together, the top ten hold 1% to 1.3% of the sample.

General study outcomes and caveats: When a few donors were compared, the shared fraction of clonotypes was around 4.6% for naive CD4, around 4% for naive CD8, 2% to 2.5% for memory CD4, and roughly 0.43% for memory CD8. Only blood was sampled, and tissue TCR repertoires likely differ from those in blood. Naive subsets generally had larger estimated clonotype richness than memory subsets. Pairwise subsampling led to the expectation that sequencing depth would affect the degree of clonotype sharing among donors. Clonotypes shared by all four sorted-subset donors showed higher generation probabilities than non-shared clonotypes. Even with the large sequencing depth, rarefaction of the sorted-subset datasets indicated that sequencing was incomplete. Because the study included a small number of donors, the genetic and exposure-history diversity represented was limited.

The V and J segments used are TRBV29-1 and TRBJ1-1, and TRBD1 matches 7 of the central bases. The source is a man between 18 and 29 years old in good health. The sample comprised naive CD8+ T cells sorted from blood. The sample's cell subset or site, from its label and the paper: CD45RA+CCR7+. The CDR3 protein: CSVAGTVNTEAFF. The nucleotide sequence is given as TGCAGCGTCGCCGGGACAGTGAACACTGAAGCTTTCTTT.